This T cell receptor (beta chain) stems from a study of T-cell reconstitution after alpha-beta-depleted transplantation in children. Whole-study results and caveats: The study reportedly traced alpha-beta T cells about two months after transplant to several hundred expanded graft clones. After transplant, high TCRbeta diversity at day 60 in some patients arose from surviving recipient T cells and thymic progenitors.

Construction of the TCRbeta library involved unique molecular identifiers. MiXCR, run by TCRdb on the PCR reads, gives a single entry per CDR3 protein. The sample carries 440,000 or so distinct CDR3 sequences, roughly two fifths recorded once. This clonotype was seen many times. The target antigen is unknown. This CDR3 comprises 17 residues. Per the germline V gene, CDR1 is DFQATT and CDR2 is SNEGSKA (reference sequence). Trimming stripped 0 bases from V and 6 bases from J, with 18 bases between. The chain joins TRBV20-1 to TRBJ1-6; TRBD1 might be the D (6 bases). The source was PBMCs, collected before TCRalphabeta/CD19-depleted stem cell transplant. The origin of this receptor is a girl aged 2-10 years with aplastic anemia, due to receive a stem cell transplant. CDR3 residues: CSARESSGAGTNSPLHF. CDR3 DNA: TGCAGTGCTAGAGAATCCTCAGGGGCTGGAACTAATTCACCCCTCCACTTT.